Below, 3 T cell receptor beta chains from the same sample are listed, as sequenced in a study of blood T cell repertoires in COVID-19. Method: immunoSEQ multiplex PCR; TCRdb's copy keeps in-frame clones and lacks some. The sample lists 200,000 to 250,000 clones; 86% were seen once. Input material: PBMCs or T cells enriched from blood (not recorded which). These TCRs come from a middle-aged woman with acute COVID-19.

This chain joins TRBV10-1 and TRBJ2-1; D is unclear. With 8 bases removed from V and 4 bases from J, the gap between germline ends came to 9 bases. This CDR3 has 12 residues. Germline CDR1 is WNHNN and CDR2 is SYGVQD (reference sequence). The CDR3 here is CASPVRYNEQFF. CDR3 nucleotide sequence: TGCGCCAGCCCTGTTCGGTACAATGAGCAGTTCTTC.

This clone was seen more than once but under ten times. CDR3 nucleotide sequence: TGTGCCAGCAGCCGTGCCGAGGGCACCTATGGCTACACCTTC. Amino acids: CASSRAEGTYGYTF. The chain uses TRBV3-1 (or the pseudogene TRBV3-2) and TRBJ1-2, with unresolved D. The germline V gene encodes CDR1 LGHDT and CDR2 YNNKEL (reference sequence). Deletions cut 4 bases from V and 4 bases from J, with 13 bases between. This CDR3 contains 14 residues.

J is TRBJ1-6 and V is TRBV30, with unresolved D. Trimming left V 1 base short and J 0 bases short, with 10 bases between. The germline CDR1 and CDR2 sequences are GTSNPN and SVGIG (reference sequence). This CDR3 is 16 amino acids long. The CDR3: CAWSDKFSSYNSPLHF. As DNA, the CDR3 is TGTGCCTGGAGTGACAAGTTCAGCTCCTATAATTCACCCCTCCACTTT.